A single sample is the source of the 4 T cell receptor beta chains below, sequenced in a study of blood T cell repertoires in COVID-19. TCRdb keeps only in-frame clones here, not all; method: immunoSEQ multiplex PCR. This repertoire shows some 80,000 clones, 80% to 90% found once; its top ten account for roughly 9.7%. The sequencing sample was made of peripheral blood. The origin of the receptors is a man between 60 and 70 years old with COVID-19, enrolled during active disease.

V gene TRBV27 combines with J gene TRBJ2-1, with D tentatively TRBD1 (6 bases). This CDR3 region has 13 residues. Per the germline V gene, CDR1 is MNHEY and CDR2 is SMNVEV (reference sequence). V shed 6 bases and J shed 9 bases, with 15 bases lying between them. CDR3 protein: CASRYSQGLEQFF. The CDR3 coding sequence is TGTGCCAGCAGGTACTCACAGGGCCTTGAGCAGTTCTTC.

This chain joins TRBV6-1 and TRBJ1-1; perhaps TRBD1 as D (6 bases). Deletions cut 2 bases from V and 5 bases from J, with 9 bases between. Germline CDR1 MNHNS, CDR2 SASEGT. CDR3 length equals 13 residues. CDR3 region: CASSETGRTEAFF. In DNA form, the CDR3 reads TGTGCCAGCAGTGAAACAGGGCGGACTGAAGCTTTCTTT.

The chain carries TRBV24-1 and TRBJ2-5; TRBD2 aligns across 8 bases. This CDR3 spans 16 amino acids. CDR1 and CDR2 (germline): KGHDR, SFDVKD. V shed 0 bases and J 4 bases; nucleotides not matched to a gene: 6. The CDR3 loop is CATSDLEYRGGETQYF. The CDR3 DNA is TGTGCCACCAGTGATTTGGAGTACCGGGGGGGAGAGACCCAGTACTTC.

This chain links TRBV24-1 with TRBJ2-4; 7 positions agree with TRBD1. This CDR3 has 15 amino acids. V lost 3 bases and J lost 1; bases outside the gene matches: 2. Germline CDR1 KGHDR, CDR2 SFDVKD. The CDR3, as DNA: TGTGCCACCAGTGATGCCAGGGGGGCCAAAAACATTCAGTACTTC. It translates to CATSDARGAKNIQYF.